This T cell receptor beta chain was recovered during a study of T-cell reconstitution after alpha-beta-depleted transplantation in children (dated by TCRdb to 2016 to 2018). In the study overall: Using TCR repertoire profiling, the study followed T-cell immune reconstitution in a quantitative way in children after TCRalphabeta/CD19-depleted allogeneic hematopoietic cell transplantation.

Study-wide findings and limitations: Apparently early alphabetaT-cell count recovery about two months after transplant reportedly relied on only several hundred rapidly expanded clones derived from non-depleted graft cells. In some patients, the high TCRbeta diversity seen at day 60 was put down to recipient T cells and intrathymic progenitors that had survived conditioning. The frequencies of hyperexpanded clones fell over the following months, and after one year, T-cell counts and TCRbeta diversity were mostly attributed to newly produced T cells.

The germline V gene supplies CDR1 SGHVS and CDR2 FQNEAQ. Between the V and J ends, shortened by 0 bases and 2 bases respectively, the junction contains 7 bases. Spanning cysteine to phenylalanine, the CDR3 consists of 15 amino acids. The sequence is cut down to CDR3 DNA, 45 bases in frame from base 1. The library was generated by PCR. Sequencing used an Illumina HiSeq 2500. TCR library preparation used molecular barcoding, with unique molecular identifiers applied to normalize quantification of the TCRbeta repertoire. Using fastp at Q25 and MiXCR, TCRdb reprocessed the public reads and kept productive beta chains. Every distinct CDR3 protein forms one entry, paired with its most common genes and DNA. The table for this sample lists 500,000 to 750,000 distinct CDR3 sequences; over 20% of them were counted only once. About 35% of the sample is held by the ten biggest clonotypes. This clonotype has a single count. Its antigen is currently not known. Nothing much larger sits one base from this clone, and base qualities are not available.

The sample's treatment or condition label, decoded: allogeneic hematopoietic cell transplantation with graft depleted of TCRalphabeta T cells and CD19 B cells. TCRalphabeta/CD19-depleted allogeneic hematopoietic cell grafts were given to the transplant recipients, all of whom were children. The origin of this receptor is a boy under three years old with Wiskott-Aldrich syndrome, due to receive a stem cell transplant. Here the sequenced sample was PBMCs, taken before TCRalphabeta/CD19-depleted stem cell transplant. Here the chain combines TRBV7-8 and TRBJ2-2, with the D gene uncertain. For the CDR3, the sequence is CASSLATRNTGELFF. In nucleotides, the sequence is TGTGCCAGCAGCTTAGCGACCCGTAACACCGGGGAGCTGTTTTTT.